A selection of T cell receptor beta chains follows, all from one sample in a study of shared clonotypes between healthy human individuals. TCRdb's copy holds only in-frame clones and misses some; the assay was immunoSEQ multiplex PCR. The sample includes about 1,800,000 clones, about 95% seen only once; the top ten take under 1.5%. The sample taken for sequencing was naive CD8+ T cells sorted from blood. The receptors originated from a man younger than 35 in good health. CDR3s include the opening cysteine and the closing phenylalanine or tryptophan. Each record gives: V gene, CDR3 protein.

>TRBV7-9
CASSLGEQDNGYTF
>TRBV6-4
CASSESGLAGYNEQFF
>TRBV4-3
CASSQGQIGKPFADTQYF
>TRBV19
CASSISEVSEQYF
>TRBV15
CATSRATGTVEEKLFF
>TRBV30
CAWSRTLNTEAFF
>TRBV5-1
CASSLGPGNSYEQYF
>TRBV27
CASSPVGVYTYGYTF
>TRBV5-1
CASRRQSGLAGDAPDTQYF
>TRBV6-1
CASSELEGFAETQYF
>TRBV9
CASSVGNNEQFF
>TRBV6-1
CASSDNDSMFPKNIQYF
>TRBV6-6
CASSYSKSHGSYEQYF
>TRBV29-1
CSVSGLAGGSSYNEQFF
>TRBV6-5
CASSYREGKTEAFF